Included here is one T cell receptor beta chain sequence, with context. Its binding antigen is unknown. No much larger clone exists at a distance of one base, and base qualities are not known. Spanning cysteine to phenylalanine, the CDR3 consists of 16 amino acids. Only the CDR3 DNA stays, 48 bases, in frame from base 1. V and J are trimmed by 1 base and 6 bases, and the gene matches miss 11 bases of the junction. The germline V gene supplies CDR1 SGHRS and CDR2 YFSETQ. Taken with the paper, the label for treatment or condition translates to: over 15 received Ad26.COV2.S at low or high dose, single or two shots; 5 received placebo; per-sample allocation not given. Repertoires of vaccine and placebo recipients were sequenced from samples collected on day 63 after the first injection. Between 29 July and 7 August 2020, Cohort 1b enrolled 20 to 30 adults aged 18-55 years at one site in Boston, USA. Ad26.COV2.S was a replication-incompetent adenovirus type 26 vector expressing a prefusion-stabilized SARS-CoV-2 spike protein from the original Wuhan strain.

The sample originates from a study of Ad26.COV2.S vaccination and SARS-CoV-2 variants (dated by TCRdb to the early 2020s). Context from the whole study: Vaccine-arm donors were drawn from COV1001, a multicentre, randomized, double-blind, placebo-controlled phase I-IIa trial of Ad26.COV2.S in healthy adults. Ad26.COV2.S was given intramuscularly at 5x10^10 or 1x10^11 viral particles, as a single shot or as two shots 56 days apart. Sequencing of the TCRbeta repertoire served to evaluate the specificity and breadth of SARS-CoV-2-reactive T cell receptors following Ad26.COV2.S vaccination. A total of around 32 samples were included in the TCR-sequenced set, comprising about 20 Ad26.COV2.S vaccine recipients, 5 placebo recipients and 8 SARS-CoV-2 convalescent individuals. Participants in the trial were split at random into five groups of five each, receiving low-dose or high-dose Ad26.COV2.S once or twice, or else placebo on both occasions. Investigators remained blinded to trial group allocation during experiments and outcome assessment.

Paper-wide results and their limitations: Vaccine and placebo recipients had comparable non-spike TCR breadth, which fits with the vaccine containing only spike. Higher spike-specific TCR breadth was observed in Ad26.COV2.S recipients than in placebo recipients (P = 0.0014). The study was not powered to compare responses between vaccine doses or regimens. After vaccination, spike-specific CD8+ and CD4+ T cell responses were reported to show substantial breadth. The authors noted that the TCR breadth and depth analyses may have underestimated total T cell responses.

The immunoSEQ Assay was used to sequence TCRbeta CDR3 regions. After extraction, genomic DNA underwent amplification by bias-controlled multiplex PCR, followed by high-throughput sequencing. The authors processed their data as follows. To quantify the absolute abundance of every unique TCRbeta CDR3 region, sequences were collapsed and filtered. T cell fraction was estimated by normalizing TCRbeta template counts to usable DNA, with usable DNA measured through amplification of reference genes found in all nucleated cells. Repertoire TCRs were annotated as SARS-CoV-2-specific by exact matching of V gene, CDR3 amino acid sequence and J gene to a known reactive TCR set. The reference SARS-CoV-2 TCR set came from MIRA and was filtered for enrichment in COVID-19-positive ImmuneCODE repertoires, removing public or cross-reactive TCRs. Using the MIRA antigens, annotated TCRs were further analysed by specific ORF or by position within an ORF. Breadth was defined as the number of annotated unique rearrangements divided by the total number of unique productive rearrangements, and depth was defined as the summed frequency of the annotated unique rearrangements. TCR breadth was compared between groups using two-sided Wilcoxon rank-sum tests. Drawn from immuneACCESS, this table holds only the in-frame rearrangements with V and J called that TCRdb kept. Clones are partly lost; checked studies trace under half to an unresolved V gene and leave the rest unexplained. The V and J calls and the clone size are those of that table, but D and trimming were determined from the DNA. The sample table records about 350,000 clones; around 90% of these occur just once. Approximately 5.9% of the sample rests with the top ten.

Material: peripheral blood, obtained in a trial of Ad26.COV2.S vaccine versus placebo. The sequence is built from TRBV5-1 and TRBJ1-2; 8 bases in between match TRBD1. This TCR came from a person between 18 and 59 years old who received the Ad26.COV2.S COVID-19 vaccine or a placebo. The CDR3 reads as follows: CASSLTGQGLTDGYTF. The DNA sequence follows: TGCGCCAGCAGCTTGACTGGACAGGGCCTTACCGATGGCTACACCTTC.